The 24 T cell receptor beta chains presented below share a single source sample, sequenced in a study of cytomegalovirus exposure and HLA in healthy donors. The PCR ran on 60 Vbeta and 13 Jbeta primers. The repertoire was sequenced with immunoSEQ multiplex PCR; TCRdb's copy has only in-frame clones and lacks some. The data contain under 90,000 clones, roughly 80% of them seen just once; the ten biggest clones take up 2% to 2.5%. The specimen was PBMCs. These receptors all stem from a man aged 35 to 55 in good health and CMV-seronegative.

The chain joins TRBV18 to TRBJ1-1; TRBD1 matches 9 bases. Germline-derived CDR1 and CDR2 are KGHSH and LQKENI. Trimming at V came to 3 bases and at J to 6 bases, leaving 2 bases not matched to a gene. The CDR3 extends over 13 amino acids. The CDR3 protein is CASSPRQGAEAFF. The CDR3 DNA sequence: TGTGCCAGCTCACCCCGACAGGGGGCTGAAGCTTTCTTT.

The V call is TRBV19, the J call TRBJ2-7, with 9 bases that match TRBD1. Germline assignment: CDR1 LNHDA and CDR2 SQIVND (reference sequence). This CDR3 is built from 14 residues. Trimming took 7 bases from V and 1 from J; bases not matched to a gene: 5. CDR3 residues: CASKIQGASYEQYF. The CDR3 coding sequence is TGTGCCAGTAAGATACAGGGGGCATCCTACGAGCAGTACTTC.

CDR3 nucleotide sequence: TGTGCCAGCCGGGACTTCACTCAAGAGACCCAGTACTTC. Its protein product is CASRDFTQETQYF. The chain recombines TRBV7-9 with TRBJ2-5; D is possibly TRBD2 (6 bases). CDR3 length: 13 amino acids. Germline lookup yields CDR1 SEHNR and CDR2 FQNEAQ (reference sequence). V lost 8 bases and J 2 bases, leaving 12 bases between the germline ends. The full variable domain, in which reference TRBV7-9 and TRBJ2-5 provide the parts outside the CDR3, is DTGVSQNPRHKITKRGQNVTFRCDPISEHNRLYWYRQTLGQGPEFLTYFQNEAQLEKSRLLSDRFSAERPKGSFSTLEIQRTEQGDSAMYLCASRDFTQETQYFGPGTRLLVL.

This sequence joins TRBV27 and TRBJ1-1; D unclear. Germline values: CDR1 MNHEY, CDR2 SMNVEV (reference sequence). V was cut by 3 bases and J by 2 bases, with 10 bases left in between. The CDR3 covers 14 residues. CDR3 loop: CASSFTGYNTEAFF. The CDR3 nucleotides are TGTGCCAGCAGTTTTACCGGGTATAACACTGAAGCTTTCTTT.

The chain links TRBV7-3 to TRBJ2-2; D not resolved. The CDR3 totals 16 residues. The V end lost 5 bases, the J end lost 0 bases, and 13 bases lay between the germline ends. In germline, CDR1 is SGHTA, CDR2 FQGTGA. For the CDR3, the DNA is TGTGCCAGCAGCCACCCAGGCACGGCGAACACCGGGGAGCTGTTTTTT. It specifies CASSHPGTANTGELFF.

The chain carries TRBV20-1 and TRBJ1-2; weak D call: TRBD1 (5 bases). Germline lookup yields CDR1 DFQATT and CDR2 SNEGSKA (reference sequence). V was clipped by 4 bases and J by 5 bases, with 8 bases between them. CDR3 size: 11 residues. CDR3 residues: CSAMRQYGYTF. The CDR3 DNA sequence: TGCAGTGCTATGAGACAGTATGGCTACACCTTC.

The J gene is TRBJ1-1, the V gene TRBV5-1; D unclear. The CDR3 covers 12 residues. Germline CDR1 reads SGHRS; CDR2 reads YFSETQ. Between the trimmed V and J ends, which lost 1 base and 7 bases, there was a span of 8 bases. CDR3 nucleotide sequence: TGCGCCAGCAGCTTGTACGGGGATGAAGCTTTCTTT. Protein product: CASSLYGDEAFF.

J is TRBJ1-4 and V is TRBV19; D uncertain. Germline V gene data show CDR1 as LNHDA and CDR2 as SQIVND (reference sequence). The CDR3 loop spans 17 amino acids. V lost 2 bases, J lost 8 bases, and 21 bases lay in between. CDR3 protein: CASSILPTGTRREKLFF. In nucleotides, the CDR3 is TGTGCCAGTAGTATACTTCCCACGGGCACGAGGAGGGAAAAACTGTTTTTT.

V is TRBV7-3 and J is TRBJ2-2, with TRBD2 matching 8 bases. Germline V lookup: CDR1 SGHTA, CDR2 FQGTGA. There are 18 residues in the CDR3. With V trimmed by 6 bases and J by 0 bases, 12 bases remained unmatched. CDR3 sequence: CASSSFPTSGSNTGELFF. The CDR3 DNA follows: TGTGCCAGCAGTTCATTCCCAACTAGCGGATCGAACACCGGGGAGCTGTTTTTT.

The table lists this clone with a count of one. The V call is TRBV5-1, the J call TRBJ2-7; D gene unclear. Germline assignment: CDR1 SGHRS and CDR2 YFSETQ. V was cut by 4 bases and J by 2 bases, with 13 bases left in between. The CDR3 sequence is 14 residues long. The CDR3 reads CASSGSTITYEQYF. Here the CDR3 DNA reads TGCGCCAGCAGCGGTAGTACGATTACCTACGAGCAGTACTTC.

The V call is TRBV4-2, the J call TRBJ1-6; D possibly corresponds to TRBD1 (5 bases). Trimming took 8 bases from V and 4 from J, leaving 15 bases between them. CDR1 is LGHNA and CDR2 is YNFKEQ in the germline V gene. The CDR3 sequence is 15 residues long. CDR3 DNA sequence: TGTGCCAGCCGTGAACAGGCCCCGTATAATTCACCCCTCCACTTT. This gives the protein CASREQAPYNSPLHF.

This clone has a single count. The chain couples TRBV7-9 to TRBJ1-1; a weak D match, TRBD1 (5 bases). Germline CDR1 is SEHNR and CDR2 is FQNEAQ (reference sequence). This CDR3 is built from 15 residues. The V end lost 5 bases, the J end lost 3 bases, and 16 bases lay between the germline ends. The CDR3 is CASSPRGGRDTEAFF. For the CDR3, the DNA is TGTGCCAGCAGCCCGAGGGGAGGAAGGGACACTGAAGCTTTCTTT.

This chain connects TRBV5-1 to TRBJ2-3; D may be TRBD1 (5 bases). The V gene lost 4 bases and the J gene lost 3 bases, with 15 bases spanning the gap. CDR3 size: 15 residues. Germline-derived CDR1 and CDR2 are SGHRS and YFSETQ. The CDR3 nucleotides read TGCGCCAGCAGCGGCGTAGGGGCAGGAACAGATACGCAGTATTTT. As protein: CASSGVGAGTDTQYF.

The chain recombines TRBV2 with TRBJ1-4; D gene uncertain. The CDR3 has 13 amino acids. V dropped 4 bases and J dropped 0 bases, with 3 bases sitting between them. Germline V gene data show CDR1 as SNHLY and CDR2 as FYNNEI. The CDR3 region has the DNA TGTGCCAGCAGTGGCGCAACTAATGAAAAACTGTTTTTT. It yields the protein CASSGATNEKLFF.

The rearrangement joins TRBV9 to TRBJ2-3, with a possible D match to TRBD2 (6 bases). Germline V gives CDR1 SGDLS, CDR2 YYNGEE. V lost 6 bases, J lost 0 bases, and 11 bases lay in between. This CDR3 spans 14 amino acids. DNA of the CDR3: TGTGCCAGCACGGCGGGATCTAGCACAGATACGCAGTATTTT. Its protein product is CASTAGSSTDTQYF.

This sequence joins TRBV27 and TRBJ2-7, with 7 nucleotides matching TRBD1. This CDR3 has 13 amino acids. Looked up from germline, CDR1 is MNHEY and CDR2 is SMNVEV (reference sequence). The trim removed 7 bases at V and 3 bases at J, leaving 6 bases unmatched. This CDR3 is CASMRGQNYEQYF. For the CDR3, the DNA is TGTGCCAGCATGAGGGGACAGAACTACGAGCAGTACTTC.

The chain recombines TRBV5-1 with TRBJ2-3; D gene unclear. This CDR3 comprises 15 residues. V lost 6 bases and J 0 bases, leaving 14 bases between the germline ends. Germline CDR1 is SGHRS and CDR2 is YFSETQ. In nucleotides, the CDR3 is TGCGCCAGCAAGCCCCTAAGTACTAGCACAGATACGCAGTATTTT. Amino acid sequence: CASKPLSTSTDTQYF.

The CDR3: CASSQDQWELFF. CDR3 nucleotides: TGCGCCAGCAGCCAAGATCAGTGGGAGCTGTTTTTT. The V and J genes are TRBV5-1 and TRBJ2-2, with unresolved D. Trimming left V 4 bases short and J 9 bases short, with 10 bases between. The CDR3 has 12 amino acids. Germline V gene sequence: CDR1 SGHRS, CDR2 YFSETQ.

The chain has TRBV10-2 and TRBJ2-5; D unclear. Germline CDR1 reads WSHSY; CDR2 reads SAAADI. Trimming stripped 10 bases from V and 4 bases from J, with 13 bases between. This CDR3 comprises 12 residues. The CDR3 loop reads CATRLTGETQYF. The CDR3, as DNA: TGCGCCACGCGCCTTACGGGAGAGACCCAGTACTTC.

This clone was counted a single time. This chain joins TRBV7-3 and TRBJ2-2; 10 nucleotides agree with TRBD1. Germline values: CDR1 SGHTA, CDR2 FQGTGA. The length of the CDR3 is 17 residues. The trim removed 2 bases at V and 7 bases at J, leaving 10 bases unmatched. CDR3 protein: CASSLYGTGAQDGELFF. The CDR3, as DNA: TGTGCCAGCAGCTTATATGGGACAGGGGCGCAGGACGGGGAGCTGTTTTTT.

The genes are TRBV6-1 and TRBJ1-5; weak D call: TRBD1 (6 bases). The CDR3 consists of 13 residues. Germline CDR1 reads MNHNS; CDR2 reads SASEGT. Deletions cut 6 bases from V and 0 bases from J, with 6 bases between. The DNA for the CDR3 is TGTGCCAGCAGGGGACATAGCAATCAGCCCCAGCATTTT. As protein: CASRGHSNQPQHF.

This sequence joins TRBV7-6 and TRBJ1-5; D possibly corresponds to TRBD1 (5 bases). The CDR3 is 13 residues long. V shed 1 base and J shed 13 bases, with 14 bases lying between them. CDR1 and CDR2 (germline): SGHVS, FNYEAQ. CDR3 sequence reads: CASSLGGLLDQHF. CDR3 DNA sequence: TGTGCCAGCAGCTTAGGGGGACTACTAGATCAGCATTTT.

The chain couples TRBV10-3 to TRBJ1-1; tentative D call: TRBD1 (6 bases). The germline CDR1 and CDR2 sequences are ENHRY and SYGVKD. There are 12 residues in the CDR3. Between the trimmed V and J ends, which lost 0 bases and 10 bases, there was a span of 9 bases. CDR3 nucleotides: TGTGCCATCAGTGAGTCGACAGGCCCAGCTTTCTTT. Its protein is CAISESTGPAFF.

The V and J genes are TRBV28 and TRBJ2-7, with 8 bases fitting TRBD1. With V trimmed by 2 bases and J by 1 base, 4 bases remained unmatched. The CDR3 loop spans 15 amino acids. Germline CDR1 is MDHEN and CDR2 is SYDVKM. CDR3 nucleotides: TGTGCCAGCAGTTTACGGGACAGGCTGTCCTACGAGCAGTACTTC. Residues: CASSLRDRLSYEQYF.